This TCR beta chain was recorded in a study of monozygotic twins with inflammatory bowel disease. Findings and limits, study-wide: Concordant and discordant twins showed no difference in repertoire similarity, possibly from limited power.

To note about this clonotype: Antigen unknown.

The length of the CDR3 is 16 residues. The germline CDR1 and CDR2 sequences are MNHNS and SASEGT. TCRdb reprocessed the 5' RACE reads and reports one entry per CDR3 protein, with no DNA. The sample holds 400,000 to 500,000 distinct CDR3 sequences. Sequenced sample: blood. This TCR was sampled from a human donor with ulcerative colitis or Crohn's disease, or a healthy co-twin of an affected twin (not recorded which). V is TRBV6-1 and J is TRBJ1-6; the D call from TCRdb, TRBD1, cannot be confirmed without DNA. CDR3 region: CASTLPDRGWNSPLHF.